This entry lists 17 T cell receptor beta chains sequenced from one sample in a study of cytomegalovirus exposure and HLA in healthy donors. The PCR contained 60 Vbeta and 13 Jbeta primers. The method was immunoSEQ multiplex PCR; TCRdb's version includes in-frame clones alone and lacks a portion of them. The sample has 90,000 to 110,000 clones; 76% are singletons. Sample: PBMCs. The source of these receptors is a man aged 35 to 55 in good health and CMV-seropositive.

The chain carries TRBV5-1 and TRBJ2-7, with D perhaps matching TRBD2 (5 bases). The CDR3 loop spans 16 amino acids. Between the trimmed V and J ends, which lost 3 bases and 2 bases, there was a span of 18 bases. CDR1 and CDR2 (germline): SGHRS, YFSETQ. The CDR3: CASSSISPGSAYEQYF. DNA for the CDR3: TGCGCCAGCAGCTCCATCTCCCCGGGGTCGGCCTACGAGCAGTACTTC.

The gene calls are TRBV5-1 and TRBJ2-7; no firm D call. The CDR3 has 16 amino acids. Germline lookup yields CDR1 SGHRS and CDR2 YFSETQ. V dropped 0 bases and J dropped 4 bases, with 17 bases sitting between them. The CDR3, as DNA: TGCGCCAGCAGCTTGGACACCCATATCCCTTTTTACGAGCAGTACTTC. Its protein is CASSLDTHIPFYEQYF.

As DNA, the CDR3 is TGTGCCAGCAGTGACCGACAGGGGGTCGGGTCCCTCCACTTT. Protein sequence: CASSDRQGVGSLHF. The chain recombines TRBV6-5 with TRBJ1-6; 9 nucleotides align to TRBD1. This CDR3 has 14 amino acids. Trimming removed 5 bases from V and 14 bases from J; junction bases left unmatched: 10. The germline gives CDR1 MNHEY, CDR2 SVGAGI.

This clone was counted only a few times. The V call is TRBV28, the J call TRBJ2-7; D possibly corresponds to TRBD1 (6 bases). This CDR3 contains 14 residues. Trimming removed 7 bases at V and 6 bases at J, with 19 bases between. CDR1 is MDHEN and CDR2 is SYDVKM in the germline V gene. The CDR3 DNA reads as TGTGCCAGCAATCCGGGACAATCTCCCTCCGAGCAGTACTTC. Its protein product is CASNPGQSPSEQYF. Filled out from reference TRBV28 and TRBJ2-7, the complete variable domain reads DVKVTQSSRYLVKRTGEKVFLECVQDMDHENMFWYRQDPGLGLRLIYFSYDVKMKEKGDIPEGYSVSREKKERFSLILESASTNQTSMYLCASNPGQSPSEQYFGPGTRLTVT.

This clone was counted only a few times. The chain links TRBV15 to TRBJ1-6; no firm D call. V gave up 4 bases and J gave up 14 bases, with 18 bases separating them. Germline V gene data show CDR1 as LNHNV and CDR2 as YYDKDF (reference sequence). CDR3 length: 14 amino acids. The CDR3, as DNA: TGTGCCACCAGCACCTACAGAGAGGGAGGTGCCCTCCACTTT. It specifies CATSTYREGGALHF.

This clone has just one count. J is TRBJ1-2 and V is TRBV18; no definite D call. V was pared by 6 bases and J by 4 bases, with 21 bases between. Germline V gives CDR1 KGHSH, CDR2 LQKENI. This CDR3 contains 16 residues. CDR3 nucleotide sequence: TGTGCCAGCTCGCTGGGGAGGTCTGGTGGATCCTATGGCTACACCTTC. Protein product: CASSLGRSGGSYGYTF. The whole variable domain, remainder taken from reference TRBV18 and TRBJ1-2, is NAGVMQNPRHLVRRRGQEARLRCSPMKGHSHVYWYRQLPEEGLKFMVYLQKENIIDESGMPKERFSAEFPKEGPSILRIQQVVRGDSAAYFCASSLGRSGGSYGYTFGSGTRLTVV.

The rearrangement joins TRBV11-2 to TRBJ2-2; 13 nucleotides match TRBD2. Germline lookup yields CDR1 SGHAT and CDR2 FQNNGV. With V trimmed by 3 bases and J by 8 bases, 9 bases remained unmatched. The CDR3 length is 17 residues. The CDR3 reads CASSFLTSGRRGGELFF. In DNA form, the CDR3 reads TGTGCCAGCAGCTTCCTGACTAGCGGGAGGAGGGGGGGGGAGCTGTTTTTT.

This chain links TRBV6-1 with TRBJ2-7; 7 bases map to TRBD2. The CDR3 sequence is 15 residues long. The J segment lost 3 bases and the V segment lost 6 bases, leaving 11 bases of the junction unmatched. Germline V gives CDR1 MNHNS, CDR2 SASEGT. CDR3 sequence: CASSQSGGGSYEQYF. The CDR3 DNA is TGTGCCAGCAGCCAAAGTGGGGGGGGGAGCTACGAGCAGTACTTC.

The chain employs TRBV2 and TRBJ1-2, with D tentatively TRBD1 (6 bases). The V gene's germline CDR1 is SNHLY and CDR2 FYNNEI. There are 14 residues in the CDR3. V lost 6 bases, J lost 3 bases, and 14 bases lay in between. The CDR3 loop reads CASSGAQGHYGYTF. The CDR3 DNA follows: TGTGCCAGCAGCGGGGCCCAGGGGCACTATGGCTACACCTTC.

V usage is TRBV9 and J usage is TRBJ2-1; TRBD2 might be the D (6 bases). The CDR3 is 18 residues long. Germline CDR1 and CDR2: SGDLS and YYNGEE. Between the trimmed V and J ends, which lost 3 bases and 2 bases, there was a span of 21 bases. CDR3 DNA sequence: TGTGCCAGCAGCGCCGTGGCTCTAGCGACATACACCTACAATGAGCAGTTCTTC. This codes for CASSAVALATYTYNEQFF.

CDR3 amino acids: CASSPRQVSTEAFF. CDR3 nucleotides: TGTGCCAGCAGCCCGCGACAGGTCAGCACTGAAGCTTTCTTT. The chain recombines TRBV7-3 with TRBJ1-1, with D possibly TRBD1 on 6 matching bases. V lost 5 bases and J lost 4, with 14 bases in between. Germline assignment: CDR1 SGHTA and CDR2 FQGTGA. CDR3 length equals 14 residues. The variable domain in full, completed from reference TRBV7-3 and TRBJ1-1, reads GAGVSQTPSNKVTEKGKYVELRCDPISGHTALYWYRQSLGQGPEFLIYFQGTGAADDSGLPNDRFFAVRPEGSVSTLKIQRTERGDSAVYLCASSPRQVSTEAFFGQGTRLTVV.

The gene calls are TRBV4-3 and TRBJ2-1; TRBD2 agrees at 8 bases. The CDR3 covers 16 residues. In germline, CDR1 is LGHNA, CDR2 YSLEER. J gave up 4 bases and V 4 bases, and 9 bases lay outside the gene matches. The CDR3 DNA reads as TGCGCCAGCAGCCCCTCTAGCGGGTCAAGTTACAATGAGCAGTTCTTC. Protein: CASSPSSGSSYNEQFF.

The table lists this clone with a few counts. V and J are TRBV4-1 and TRBJ1-6; no firm D call. CDR1 MGHRA and CDR2 YSYEKL come from the germline V gene. The length of the CDR3 is 17 residues. V was clipped by 3 bases and J by 0 bases, with 12 bases between them. CDR3: CASSHPPGSSYNSPLHF. The CDR3 nucleotides are TGCGCCAGCAGCCACCCTCCGGGGAGCTCCTATAATTCACCCCTCCACTTT.

The chain employs TRBV6-5 and TRBJ2-5, with 11 bases that match TRBD2. The junction had 8 bases not matched to a gene; V was cut back by 6 bases and J by 5 bases. The CDR3 is 15 residues long. Germline V lookup: CDR1 MNHEY, CDR2 SVGAGI. The CDR3 protein is CASSKPSGGMETQYF. The CDR3 DNA is TGTGCCAGCAGCAAGCCTAGCGGGGGGATGGAGACCCAGTACTTC.

The chain is built from TRBV4-2 and TRBJ1-2; D perhaps matches TRBD1 (5 bases). V was shortened by 4 bases and J by 0 bases, with 9 bases between the two germline ends. CDR1 and CDR2 from the germline V gene are LGHNA and YNFKEQ. CDR3 size: 14 residues. The CDR3 loop is CASSRGGSNYGYTF. The DNA of the CDR3 is TGTGCCAGCAGCCGGGGGGGGTCTAACTATGGCTACACCTTC.

The table lists this clone with a count of one. The J gene is TRBJ2-1, the V gene TRBV4-1, with 7 bases aligning to TRBD2. CDR1 is MGHRA, CDR2 YSYEKL, per germline. With 4 bases clipped from V and 2 bases from J, the junction kept 11 bases outside the gene matches. The CDR3 consists of 17 residues. Written as DNA, the CDR3 is TGCGCCAGCAGCCCTGGCGAGCGGGGCCTGACCTACAATGAGCAGTTCTTC. This codes for CASSPGERGLTYNEQFF.

The chain recombines TRBV4-3 with TRBJ2-1; 8 bases fit TRBD2. With 1 base clipped from V and 2 bases from J, the junction kept 1 base outside the gene matches. Germline lookup yields CDR1 LGHNA and CDR2 YSLEER. The CDR3 consists of 15 residues. CDR3: CASSQAGGPYNEQFF. CDR3 DNA sequence: TGCGCCAGCAGCCAAGCGGGAGGGCCCTACAATGAGCAGTTCTTC.